The 8 T cell receptor beta chains below were found in one sample sequenced in a study of response to subunit inactivated influenza vaccine. Each CDR3 protein is one row after TCRdb ran MiXCR on the RT-PCR reads. The sample yields 450,000 to 600,000 distinct CDR3 sequences, 6.5% to 8% seen once. This material consisted of PBMCs from blood, taken approximately 25 months after vaccination. Receptor source: a man aged 50 to 69 who received an inactivated influenza vaccine.

In its sample, this clonotype was seen a few times. This chain links TRBV10-3 with TRBJ2-2; 10 nucleotides match TRBD2. V trimming: 3 bases; J trimming: 5 bases; junction bases outside the gene matches: 6. CDR3 length: 16 amino acids. The germline gives CDR1 ENHRY, CDR2 SYGVKD. CDR3 region: CAISDRLAGVTGELFF. CDR3 DNA: TGTGCCATCAGTGATCGGCTAGCGGGAGTAACCGGGGAGCTGTTTTTT.

To note about this clonotype: The junction does not match germline at one end; this may be a read error. The V gene is TRBV20-1, the J gene TRBJ2-7, with TRBD1 matching 7 bases. The length of the CDR3 is 13 residues. Germline-derived CDR1 and CDR2 are DFQATT and SNEGSKA (reference sequence). DNA for the CDR3: TGCAGAGCTAGGACAGGAGACACCTACGAGCAGTACTTC. Protein sequence: CRARTGDTYEQYF.

This clonotype was seen a few times. V is TRBV7-6 and J is TRBJ1-6, with D unclear. The germline V gene has CDR1 SGHVS and CDR2 FNYEAQ. The CDR3 length is 15 residues. Deletions cut 5 bases from V and 8 bases from J, with 16 bases between. The CDR3 DNA reads TGTGCCAGCAGCCCGCGACCCCTGGGATATTCACCCCTCCACTTT. Its protein product is CASSPRPLGYSPLHF.

The sample holds a few counts of this clonotype. This chain connects TRBV11-2 to TRBJ2-3; TRBD1 aligns across 7 bases. The germline V gene encodes CDR1 SGHAT and CDR2 FQNNGV. This CDR3 region has 17 residues. J was trimmed by 0 bases and V by 5 bases; bases with no gene match: 11. CDR3 sequence reads: CASSLTGPGGSTDTQYF. CDR3 sequence (DNA): TGTGCCAGCAGCCTCACCGGTCCAGGGGGTAGCACAGATACGCAGTATTTT.

The V call is TRBV6-2 or TRBV6-3, the J call TRBJ1-2; D unclear. The CDR3 is 16 residues long. Per the germline V gene, CDR1 is MNHEY and CDR2 is SVGEGT. With 4 bases removed from V and 4 bases from J, the gap between germline ends came to 19 bases. The CDR3: CASSSSIAEVFYGYTF. The DNA of the CDR3 is TGTGCCAGCAGTTCCTCCATTGCTGAAGTTTTCTATGGCTACACCTTC.

This clonotype was observed a handful of times. The rearrangement links TRBV4-3 to TRBJ1-5; D possibly corresponds to TRBD1 (6 bases). The CDR3 is made up of 15 amino acids. Looked up from germline, CDR1 is LGHNA and CDR2 is YSLEER. V lost 0 bases and J lost 9, with 15 bases in between. CDR3 in DNA: TGCGCCAGCAGCCAAGATACCAATCCCAGGGGGCCCCAGCATTTT. Its protein is CASSQDTNPRGPQHF.

The rearrangement joins TRBV5-5 to TRBJ2-4; 7 nucleotides agree with TRBD1. This CDR3 is 15 amino acids long. Germline CDR1 and CDR2: SGHKS and YYEKEE (reference sequence). Trimming removed 5 bases from V and 6 bases from J; junction bases left unmatched: 11. The DNA for the CDR3 is TGTGCCAGCAGGAGGACAGGAACCAGGGGAAACATTCAGTACTTC. It codes for CASRRTGTRGNIQYF.

This clonotype occurred many times. The chain is built from TRBV12-3 or TRBV12-4 and TRBJ2-3; TRBD2 aligns across 8 bases. J lost 6 bases, V lost 5 bases, and 13 bases had no gene match. This CDR3 contains 16 residues. CDR3 loop: CASSPWAGGSEDTQYF. As DNA, the CDR3 is TGTGCCAGCAGTCCATGGGCGGGGGGTTCTGAGGATACGCAGTATTTT.